These T cell receptor beta chains were read from a single sample in a study of patients and donors after allogeneic stem cell transplantation. TCRdb re-called the RT-PCR reads with MiXCR, one entry per CDR3 protein. Seen here are some 160,000 distinct CDR3 sequences, 24% observed once, and the top ten hold around 26%. Sequences were obtained from blood, either unsorted or a sorted T cell fraction (not recorded which). These receptors were collected from a human donor who was either an allogeneic HSCT recipient or a stem cell or donor lymphocyte infusion donor (not recorded which). It is not recorded whose cells these are; they may come from a transplant donor. Each CDR3 is given with its conserved first and last residue. The D gene is left open where the match is weak. Size values are once, few and many counts, or a class for expanded clones, and some rows have none.

j_call d_call v_call clone_size cdr3_aa cdr3_nt
TRBJ1-1 - TRBV7-8 few CASRGQVTEAFF TGTGCCAGCAGAGGGCAGGTCACTGAAGCTTTCTTT
TRBJ1-2 - TRBV12-3/TRBV12-4 few CASSPGSLLYYGYTF TGTGCCAGCAGCCCCGGGTCCCTGCTGTACTATGGCTACACCTTC
TRBJ1-1 - TRBV20-1 few CSAKTGRSGTEAFF TGCAGTGCTAAGACAGGACGGTCGGGTACTGAAGCTTTCTTT
TRBJ1-5 - TRBV3-1 - CASSQGSAGKVNQPQHF TGTGCCAGCAGCCAAGGTTCTGCGGGGAAAGTCAATCAGCCCCAGCATTTT
TRBJ1-2 - TRBV5-6 - CASSSVQVDYGYTF TGTGCCAGCAGCTCGGTGCAGGTGGACTATGGCTACACCTTC
TRBJ1-1 TRBD1 TRBV5-1 few CASSWAGQGGSEAFF TGCGCCAGCAGCTGGGCGGGACAGGGAGGTTCCGAAGCTTTCTTT
TRBJ1-6 - TRBV11-2 many CASRIIQGYNSPLHF TGTGCCAGCAGAATAATACAGGGATATAATTCACCCCTCCACTTT
TRBJ1-1 - TRBV6-1 - CASSEWAYTEAFF TGTGCCAGCAGTGAATGGGCTTACACTGAAGCTTTCTTT
TRBJ2-1 - TRBV4-3 - CASSQDGAKGVYRFF TGCGCCAGCAGCCAAGATGGGGCAAAAGGGGTCTATAGGTTCTTC
TRBJ1-6 - TRBV7-6 few CASSLSGSDNSPLHF TGTGCCAGCAGCTTATCGGGCAGTGATAATTCACCCCTCCACTTT
TRBJ2-5 - TRBV12-3/TRBV12-4 few CASTTISRGPETQYF TGTGCCAGCACCACCATCTCAAGAGGGCCAGAGACCCAGTACTTC
TRBJ1-2 - TRBV12-3/TRBV12-4 few CASKVGPRGYTF TGTGCCAGCAAAGTGGGCCCTCGTGGCTACACCTTC
TRBJ2-7 - TRBV30 - CAWSVSFGVYEQYF TGTGCCTGGAGTGTATCCTTTGGTGTCTACGAGCAGTACTTC
TRBJ1-2 - TRBV9 - CASSVLIAVNYGYTF TGTGCCAGCAGCGTGCTGATTGCGGTTAACTATGGCTACACCTTC
TRBJ2-7 TRBD1 TRBV28 - CASSSPGTAIYEQYF TGTGCCAGCAGTTCCCCCGGGACAGCCATCTACGAGCAGTACTTC
TRBJ2-7 TRBD2 TRBV12-3/TRBV12-4 - CASSRTSGGAYEQYF TGTGCCAGCAGCCGTACTAGCGGGGGAGCCTACGAGCAGTACTTC
TRBJ1-1 - TRBV29-1 - CSAQSATGISSTEAFF TGCAGCGCTCAATCAGCTACGGGTATATCGAGCACTGAAGCTTTCTTT
TRBJ2-7 - TRBV20-1 - CSARDLQDYEQYF TGCAGTGCTAGAGATTTACAGGACTACGAGCAGTACTTC
TRBJ2-3 - TRBV7-2 - CASSLGLAWSDTQYF TGTGCCAGCAGCTTAGGGCTAGCGTGGTCAGATACGCAGTATTTT
TRBJ2-3 - TRBV16 - CASSHDLGVTDTQYF TGTGCCAGCAGCCATGATTTGGGGGTTACAGATACGCAGTATTTT
TRBJ1-5 TRBD1 TRBV7-9 - CASSSRTGYQPQHF TGTGCCAGCAGCTCGCGGACAGGGTATCAGCCCCAGCATTTT
TRBJ1-5 TRBD1 TRBV9 - CASSVTGAVNQPQHF TGTGCCAGCAGCGTAACAGGGGCCGTGAATCAGCCCCAGCATTTT
TRBJ2-7 - TRBV29-1 - CSAGFANEQYF TGCAGCGCAGGGTTCGCAAACGAGCAGTACTTC
TRBJ1-1 - TRBV4-2 few CATLPGIYRVNTEAFF TGTGCCACCCTTCCAGGTATCTACAGGGTGAACACTGAAGCTTTCTTT
TRBJ1-3 - TRBV7-9 many CASGRDYSGNTIYF TGTGCCAGCGGCAGGGATTACTCTGGAAACACCATATATTTT
TRBJ1-2 TRBD1 TRBV6-6 few CASSRRTGTLAYGYTF TGTGCCAGCAGTCGTAGGACAGGGACGTTAGCCTATGGCTACACCTTC
TRBJ1-4 - TRBV15 - CATTQGTNEKLFF TGTGCCACCACGCAGGGGACTAATGAAAAACTGTTTTTT
TRBJ2-3 - TRBV7-8 few CASREPRAGGDTQYF TGTGCCAGCAGGGAGCCCAGGGCCGGAGGAGATACGCAGTATTTT
TRBJ2-2 TRBD2 TRBV27 - CASRPLAAIAGELFF TGTGCCAGCAGGCCACTAGCGGCTATTGCCGGGGAGCTGTTTTTT
TRBJ1-2 TRBD1 TRBV6-1 - CASRSQGAGYGYTF TGTGCCAGCAGATCACAGGGGGCGGGCTATGGCTACACCTTC
TRBJ1-5 - TRBV7-9 few CASSLVKGKGGQPQHF TGTGCCAGCAGCTTAGTTAAGGGGAAGGGGGGTCAGCCCCAGCATTTT
TRBJ1-5 - TRBV6-6 - CASSYSGQPQHF TGTGCCAGCAGTTACTCGGGGCAGCCCCAGCATTTT
TRBJ2-5 - TRBV12-3/TRBV12-4 once CASMQGGGKETQYF TGTGCCAGCATGCAAGGAGGGGGCAAAGAGACCCAGTACTTC
TRBJ2-3 - TRBV18 few CASSRPRVDTQYF TGTGCCAGCTCACGGCCGCGGGTAGATACGCAGTATTTT
TRBJ1-1 - TRBV29-1 - CSVEKAYLNTEAFF TGCAGCGTTGAAAAGGCGTACTTGAACACTGAAGCTTTCTTT
TRBJ2-5 - TRBV19 - CASSITGLEETQYF TGTGCCAGTAGTATAACGGGACTTGAAGAGACCCAGTACTTC
TRBJ2-7 - TRBV7-9 - CASSSSGRVEQYF TGTGCCAGCAGCTCCTCGGGGCGAGTGGAGCAGTACTTC
TRBJ1-2 - TRBV10-3 few CAISDQNTNYGYTF TGTGCCATCAGCGATCAGAATACTAACTATGGCTACACCTTC
TRBJ1-1 - TRBV5-1 - CASSLVMGSGTEAFF TGCGCCAGCAGCTTGGTTATGGGATCGGGCACTGAAGCTTTCTTT
TRBJ1-1 - TRBV6-1 few CASSERRFDRIENTEAFF TGTGCCAGCAGTGAACGTCGTTTCGACAGGATTGAAAACACTGAAGCTTTCTTT
TRBJ1-5 - TRBV12-3/TRBV12-4 few CASSNISIGQPQHF TGTGCCAGCAGCAATATATCCATAGGACAGCCCCAGCATTTT